This note documents a single T cell receptor (beta chain) sequence. What it binds is not known. Trimming left V 5 bases short and J 7 bases short, with 12 bases between. The CDR3 contains 12 residues. The data derive from a study of identical twins. Study findings and constraints: Invariant MAIT and iNKT cells may have partly biased zero-insertion analyses.

Each CDR3 protein is one row after TCRdb ran MiXCR on the 5' RACE reads. In the table there are hundreds of thousands of distinct CDR3 sequences, approximately 22% of which are singletons. These same records also appear under a second study, on T cells expressing NK-cell markers.

The rearrangement uses TRBV12-3 or TRBV12-4 and TRBJ2-7; D is ambiguous. The receptor comes from a woman aged 18-29 years in good health. The sequenced material came from PBMCs. The DNA of the CDR3 is TGTGCCAGCAGTCCTGGGTTTGGGGAGCAGTACTTC. This sequence encodes CASSPGFGEQYF.